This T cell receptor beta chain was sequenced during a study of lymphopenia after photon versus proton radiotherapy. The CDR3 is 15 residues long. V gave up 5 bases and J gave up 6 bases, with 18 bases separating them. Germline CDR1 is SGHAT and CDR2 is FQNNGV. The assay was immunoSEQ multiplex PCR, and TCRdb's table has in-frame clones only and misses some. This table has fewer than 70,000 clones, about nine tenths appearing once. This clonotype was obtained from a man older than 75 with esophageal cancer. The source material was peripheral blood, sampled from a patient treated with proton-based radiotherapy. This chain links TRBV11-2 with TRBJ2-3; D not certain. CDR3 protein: CASSRGQILTDTQYF. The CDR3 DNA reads TGTGCCAGCAGCCGCGGTCAGATTTTAACCGATACGCAGTATTTT.